The clone carrying this T cell receptor (beta chain) was observed a few times. Its cognate antigen is unknown. As every portion of the isolated RNA was reverse transcribed, the sequencing read expressed TCRB transcripts. Assay: immunoSEQ multiplex PCR; the TCRdb copy retains only in-frame clones and omits some. The sample consists of approximately 250,000 clones, 16% of them appearing once. The data belong to a study of beta chain features in type 1 diabetes. Study-wide results and limits: Reduced insertions and increased deletions marked VDJ junctions in type 1 diabetes patients. There was a moderate but significant shortening of TCRB CDR3s in all four CD4+ subsets of Type 1 diabetes patients.

The CDR3 covers 16 residues. Per the germline V gene, CDR1 is SGDLS and CDR2 is YYNGEE. Trimming removed 0 bases at V and 0 bases at J, with 13 bases between. Researchers reported sorting CD4+ naive, central memory, regulatory and stem cell-like memory cells via CD45RO/CCR7/CD25/CD127/CD95/CD27. In all sorted populations, purity surpassed 95%. Source material: naive CD4+ T cells from blood. The source is a man aged 30-40 years with type 1 diabetes. The J gene is TRBJ2-7, the V gene TRBV9, with a possible D match to TRBD2 (6 bases). CDR3 nucleotide sequence: TGTGCCAGCAGCGTAGATCCAGCGGGCTTCTCCTACGAGCAGTACTTC. This sequence encodes CASSVDPAGFSYEQYF.